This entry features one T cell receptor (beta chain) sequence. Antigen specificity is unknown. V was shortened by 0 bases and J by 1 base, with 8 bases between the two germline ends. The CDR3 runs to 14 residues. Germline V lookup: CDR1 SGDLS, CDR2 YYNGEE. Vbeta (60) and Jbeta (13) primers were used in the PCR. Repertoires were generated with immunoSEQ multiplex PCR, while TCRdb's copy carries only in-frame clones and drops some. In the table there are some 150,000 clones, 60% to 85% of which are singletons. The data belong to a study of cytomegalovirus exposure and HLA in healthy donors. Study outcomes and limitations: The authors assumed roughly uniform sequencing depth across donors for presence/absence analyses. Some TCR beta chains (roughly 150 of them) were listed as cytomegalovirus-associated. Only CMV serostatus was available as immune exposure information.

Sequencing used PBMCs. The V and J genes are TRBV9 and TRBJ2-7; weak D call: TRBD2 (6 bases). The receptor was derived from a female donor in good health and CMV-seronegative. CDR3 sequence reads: CASSVDSGSYEQYF. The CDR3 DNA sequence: TGTGCCAGCAGCGTAGACAGCGGGTCCTACGAGCAGTACTTC.